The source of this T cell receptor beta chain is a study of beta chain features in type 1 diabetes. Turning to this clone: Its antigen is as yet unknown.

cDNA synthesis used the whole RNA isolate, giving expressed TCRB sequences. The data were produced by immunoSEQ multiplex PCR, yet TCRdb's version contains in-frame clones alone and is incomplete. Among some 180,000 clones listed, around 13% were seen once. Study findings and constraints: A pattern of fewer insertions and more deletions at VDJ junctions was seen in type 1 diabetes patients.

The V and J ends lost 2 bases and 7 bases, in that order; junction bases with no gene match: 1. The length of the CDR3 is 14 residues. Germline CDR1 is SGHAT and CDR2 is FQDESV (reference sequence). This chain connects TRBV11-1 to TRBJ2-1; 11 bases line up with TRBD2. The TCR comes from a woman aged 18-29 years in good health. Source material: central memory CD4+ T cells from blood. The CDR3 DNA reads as TGTGCCAGCAGCTTACTAGCGGGAGGTAATGAGCAGTTCTTC. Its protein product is CASSLLAGGNEQFF.